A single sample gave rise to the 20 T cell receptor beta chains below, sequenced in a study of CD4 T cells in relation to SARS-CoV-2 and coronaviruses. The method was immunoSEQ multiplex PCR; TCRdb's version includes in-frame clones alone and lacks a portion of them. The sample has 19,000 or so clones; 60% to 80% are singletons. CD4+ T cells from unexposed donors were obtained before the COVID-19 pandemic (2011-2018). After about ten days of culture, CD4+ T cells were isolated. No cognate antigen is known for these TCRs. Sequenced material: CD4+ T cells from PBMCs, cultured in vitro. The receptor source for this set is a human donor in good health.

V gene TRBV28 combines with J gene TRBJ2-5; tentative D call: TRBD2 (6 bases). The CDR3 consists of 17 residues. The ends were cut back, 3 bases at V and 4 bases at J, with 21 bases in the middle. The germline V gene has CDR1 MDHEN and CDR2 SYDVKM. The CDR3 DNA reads TGTGCCAGCAGTTTTGTCGGGGGAGAAAGAAGGGGAGAGACCCAGTACTTC. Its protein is CASSFVGGERRGETQYF.

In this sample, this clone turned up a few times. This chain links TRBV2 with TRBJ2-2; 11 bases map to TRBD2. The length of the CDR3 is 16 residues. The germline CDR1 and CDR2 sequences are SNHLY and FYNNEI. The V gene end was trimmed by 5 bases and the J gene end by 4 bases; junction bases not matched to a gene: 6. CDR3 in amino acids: CASSSTSGSSTGELFF. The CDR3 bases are TGTGCCAGCAGTTCCACTAGCGGGAGTTCCACCGGGGAGCTGTTTTTT.

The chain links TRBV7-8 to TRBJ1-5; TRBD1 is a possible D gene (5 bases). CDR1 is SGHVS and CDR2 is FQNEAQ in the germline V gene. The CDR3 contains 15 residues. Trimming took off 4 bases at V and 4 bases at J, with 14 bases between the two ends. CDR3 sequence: CASSSTQTENQPQHF. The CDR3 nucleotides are TGTGCCAGCAGCTCAACACAGACAGAGAATCAGCCCCAGCATTTT.

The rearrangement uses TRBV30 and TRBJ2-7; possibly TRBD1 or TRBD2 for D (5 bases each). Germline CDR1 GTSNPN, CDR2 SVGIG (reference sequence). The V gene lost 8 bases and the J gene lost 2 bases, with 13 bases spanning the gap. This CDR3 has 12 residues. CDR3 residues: CAVERGPYEQYF. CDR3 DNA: TGTGCCGTAGAGAGGGGACCCTACGAGCAGTACTTC.

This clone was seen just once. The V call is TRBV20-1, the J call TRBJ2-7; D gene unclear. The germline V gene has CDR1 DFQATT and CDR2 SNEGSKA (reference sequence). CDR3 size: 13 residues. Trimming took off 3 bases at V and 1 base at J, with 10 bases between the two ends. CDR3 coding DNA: TGCAGTGCTAGTATTCCGAATTCCTACGAGCAGTACTTC. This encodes CSASIPNSYEQYF.

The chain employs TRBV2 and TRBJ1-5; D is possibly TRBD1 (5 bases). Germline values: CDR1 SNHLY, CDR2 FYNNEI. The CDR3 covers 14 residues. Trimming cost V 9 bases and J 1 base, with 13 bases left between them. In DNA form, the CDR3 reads TGTGCCAGTTTGGGGCAGGGAAGCAATCAGCCCCAGCATTTT. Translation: CASLGQGSNQPQHF.

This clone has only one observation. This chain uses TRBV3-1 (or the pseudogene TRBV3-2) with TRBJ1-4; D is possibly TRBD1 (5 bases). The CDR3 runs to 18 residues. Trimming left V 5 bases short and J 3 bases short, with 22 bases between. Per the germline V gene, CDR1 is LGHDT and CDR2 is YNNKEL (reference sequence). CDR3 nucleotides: TGTGCCAGCAGCAAACTATCAAAATCAGGGAGCGCTAATGAAAAACTGTTTTTT. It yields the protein CASSKLSKSGSANEKLFF.

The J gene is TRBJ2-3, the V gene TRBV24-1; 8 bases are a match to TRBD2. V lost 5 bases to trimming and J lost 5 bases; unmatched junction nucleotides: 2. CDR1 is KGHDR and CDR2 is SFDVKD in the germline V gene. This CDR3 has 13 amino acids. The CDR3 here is CATSGLAGDTQYF. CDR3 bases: TGTGCCACCAGTGGTCTAGCGGGAGATACGCAGTATTTT.

The DNA for the CDR3 is TGCAGTGCTAGTGGGACAACCTATGGCTACACCTTC. This encodes CSASGTTYGYTF. The chain joins TRBV20-1 to TRBJ1-2; D possibly corresponds to TRBD1 (6 bases). Trimming removed 3 bases from V and 4 bases from J, with 9 bases in between. The CDR3 length is 12 residues. CDR1 and CDR2 (germline): DFQATT, SNEGSKA (reference sequence).

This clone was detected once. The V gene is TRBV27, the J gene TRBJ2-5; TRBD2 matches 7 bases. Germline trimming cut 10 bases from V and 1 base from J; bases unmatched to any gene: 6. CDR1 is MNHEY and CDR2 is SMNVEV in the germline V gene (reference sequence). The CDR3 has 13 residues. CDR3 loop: CATGRSLQETQYF. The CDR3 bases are TGTGCCACCGGGAGGTCTCTCCAAGAGACCCAGTACTTC.

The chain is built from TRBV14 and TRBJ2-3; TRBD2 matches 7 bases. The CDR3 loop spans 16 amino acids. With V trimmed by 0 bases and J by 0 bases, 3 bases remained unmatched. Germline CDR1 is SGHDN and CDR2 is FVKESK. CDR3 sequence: CASSQDTGRSTDTQYF. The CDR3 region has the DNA TGTGCCAGCAGCCAAGATACCGGGAGGAGCACAGATACGCAGTATTTT.

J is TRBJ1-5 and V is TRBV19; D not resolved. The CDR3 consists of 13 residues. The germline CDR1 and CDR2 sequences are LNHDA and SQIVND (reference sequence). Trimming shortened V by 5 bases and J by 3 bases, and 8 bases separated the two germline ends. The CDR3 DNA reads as TGTGCCAGTAGTCGGAACCCCAATCAGCCCCAGCATTTT. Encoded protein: CASSRNPNQPQHF.

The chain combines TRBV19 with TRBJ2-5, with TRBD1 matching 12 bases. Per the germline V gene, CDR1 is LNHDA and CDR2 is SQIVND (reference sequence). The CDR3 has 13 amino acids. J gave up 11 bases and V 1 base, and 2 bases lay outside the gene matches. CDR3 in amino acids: CASSIVGQGAQYF. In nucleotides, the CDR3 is TGTGCCAGTAGTATAGTGGGACAGGGGGCACAGTACTTC. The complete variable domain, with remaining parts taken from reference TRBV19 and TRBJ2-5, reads DGGITQSPKYLFRKEGQNVTLSCEQNLNHDAMYWYRQDPGQGLRLIYYSQIVNDFQKGDIAEGYSVSREKKESFPLTVTSAQKNPTAFYLCASSIVGQGAQYFGPGTRLLVL.

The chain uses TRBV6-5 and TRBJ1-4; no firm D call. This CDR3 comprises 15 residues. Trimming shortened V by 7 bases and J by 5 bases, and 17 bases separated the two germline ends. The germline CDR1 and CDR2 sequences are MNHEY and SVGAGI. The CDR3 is CASTLAATGNEKLFF. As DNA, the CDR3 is TGTGCCAGCACGTTGGCAGCTACTGGGAATGAAAAACTGTTTTTT.

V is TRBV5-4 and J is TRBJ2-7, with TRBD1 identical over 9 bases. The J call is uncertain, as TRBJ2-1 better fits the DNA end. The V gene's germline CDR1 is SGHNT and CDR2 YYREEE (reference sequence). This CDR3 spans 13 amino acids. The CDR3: CASSTPGQGRQFF. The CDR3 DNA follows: TGTGCCAGCAGTACTCCGGGACAGGGTCGGCAGTTCTTC.

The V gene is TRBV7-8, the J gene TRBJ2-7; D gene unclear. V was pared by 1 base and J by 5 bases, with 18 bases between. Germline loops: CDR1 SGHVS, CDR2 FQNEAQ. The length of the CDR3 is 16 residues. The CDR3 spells CASSLGAQRHLDEQYF. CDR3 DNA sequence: TGTGCCAGCAGCTTAGGGGCACAGAGACATCTCGACGAGCAGTACTTC.

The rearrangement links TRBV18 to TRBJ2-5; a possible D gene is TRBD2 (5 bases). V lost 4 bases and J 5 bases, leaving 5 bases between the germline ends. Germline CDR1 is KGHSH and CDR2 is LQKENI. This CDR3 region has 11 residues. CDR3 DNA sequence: TGTGCCAGCTCACGCGGGGAGACCCAGTACTTC. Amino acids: CASSRGETQYF.

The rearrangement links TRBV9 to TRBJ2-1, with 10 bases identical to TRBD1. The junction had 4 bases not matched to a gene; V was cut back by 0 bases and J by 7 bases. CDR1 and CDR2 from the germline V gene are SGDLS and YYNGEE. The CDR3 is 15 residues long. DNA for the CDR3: TGTGCCAGCAGCGTAGTAGGGACAGGGGAGAATGAGCAGTTCTTC. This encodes CASSVVGTGENEQFF.

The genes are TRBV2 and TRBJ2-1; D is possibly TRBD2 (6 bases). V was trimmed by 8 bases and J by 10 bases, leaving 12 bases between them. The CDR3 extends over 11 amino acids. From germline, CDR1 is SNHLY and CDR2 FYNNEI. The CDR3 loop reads CASWEAGEQFF. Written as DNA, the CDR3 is TGTGCCAGCTGGGAGGCTGGGGAGCAGTTCTTC.

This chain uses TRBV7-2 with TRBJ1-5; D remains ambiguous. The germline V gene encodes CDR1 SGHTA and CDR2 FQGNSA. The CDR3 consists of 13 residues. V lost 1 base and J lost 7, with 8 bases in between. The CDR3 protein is CASSLEREQPQHF. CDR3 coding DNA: TGTGCCAGCAGCTTAGAACGTGAACAGCCCCAGCATTTT.